The sequence of this T cell receptor beta chain was determined in a study of CD8 T cells in ankylosing spondylitis. Broader study findings: Several highly homologous variants formed a TCR beta motif that appeared characteristic of ankylosing spondylitis blood. Disease-linked clones were CD8+ and relatively rare in peripheral blood.

As regards this clonotype: Its specificity is unknown.

Quantitative 5'-RACE with molecular barcodes was used to make the TCR beta libraries. TCRdb reprocessed the 5' RACE reads with MiXCR, giving one entry per CDR3 protein. The sample includes about 190,000 distinct CDR3 sequences, 13% seen only once; the top ten take approximately 10%. CDR3 length: 14 amino acids. Trimming left V 5 bases short and J 8 bases short, with 18 bases between. The germline V gene has CDR1 MNHNS and CDR2 SASEGT. Sequenced: blood, either unsorted or a sorted T cell fraction (not recorded which). The sequence came from a female donor with ankylosing spondylitis or in good health (not recorded which). The rearrangement links TRBV6-1 to TRBJ1-2, with a tentative D call TRBD1 (5 bases). CDR3 region: CASSQTGPKGGYTF. In DNA form, the CDR3 reads TGTGCCAGCAGTCAGACGGGACCAAAAGGGGGCTACACCTTC.